This T cell receptor (beta chain) was documented in a study of blood T cell repertoires in COVID-19. Study summary: Sites in the United States, Italy and Spain provided acute and convalescent COVID-19 samples. Nucleic acid was either cDNA or gDNA, and it came from T cells, B-cell-depleted T cells, or PBMCs.

Original analysis: Reference gene primers were amplified, and this amplification served to estimate nucleated cell counts. Profiled with immunoSEQ multiplex PCR; TCRdb holds only in-frame clones, not every one. Clonal size and the V and J genes are those of that table, whereas D and trimming came from the DNA. The sample holds fewer than 350,000 clones; 81% are singletons and the top ten take just under 3%. The CDR3 has 14 amino acids. V lost 5 bases and J lost 9; bases outside the gene matches: 7. Germline values: CDR1 SGHVS, CDR2 FQNEAQ. This clonotype was sampled from a woman in her sixties or seventies with active or convalescent COVID-19. The chain links TRBV7-8 to TRBJ1-6; 7 bases align to TRBD1. The source material was peripheral blood. CDR3 coding DNA: TGTGCCAGCAGCATATACGACAGGGCTTCACCCCTCCACTTT. Residues: CASSIYDRASPLHF.